This T cell receptor beta chain stems from a study of T-cell memory formation after mild COVID-19 (dated by TCRdb to the early 2020s). Concerning the study at large: TCR sequence clusters from the two donors were found to be largely donor specific. In a couple of donors, T-cell clones that expanded and contracted after mild COVID-19 were followed by sequencing TCRalpha and TCRbeta repertoires longitudinally. Two young, previously healthy adult volunteers made up the cohort, one male and one female.

Reading from cysteine to phenylalanine, the CDR3 counts 17 amino acids. Only the CDR3 part of the read is kept: 51 bases, read in frame from the first base. V is pruned by 0 bases and J by 4 bases, leaving 7 bases of the junction without a gene match. The germline V gene gives CDR1 as LGHNA and CDR2 as YSLEER. The research as a whole found: The second-wave clones that peaked on day 37 were not confirmed to be SARS-CoV-2 specific. Some responding clones were found in pre-infection memory, which suggests that pre-existing cross-reactive memory T cells took part in the SARS-CoV-2 response. The study included only a couple of mild cases, and larger cohorts that include severe cases with pre-infection samples were judged to be necessary. Contracting CD4+ clones were found mainly in CM and EM memory subsets, while CD8+ clones were enriched in EMRA. Clones that contracted from day 15 to 85 showed balanced CD4/CD8 phenotypes, whereas a second wave of clones that expanded from day 15 to 37 leaned towards CD4+.

PBMCs were isolated by Ficoll-Paque density gradient centrifugation. Comments on this clonotype: The target of this receptor is not known. No base qualities exist here, and no much larger clone lies one base off it.

The run used an Illumina NovaSeq 6000. Using 5'RACE with constant-segment primers, TCRalpha and TCRbeta cDNA libraries were constructed, with sample barcodes and unique molecular identifiers added in the process. Trizol reagent was used to extract RNA from every sample. Amplification of the libraries took two PCR steps, and the second step added a second sample barcode plus Illumina TruSeq adapters. Sequencing of the libraries was done on an Illumina NovaSeq, producing 2 x 150 bp paired-end reads. As for the authors' bioinformatics: The reads were demultiplexed and collapsed into UMI-guided consensus sequences using migec v1.2.7. Using mixcr v2.1.11, the UMI consensuses were aligned to TRA and TRB V and J templates and assembled into clonotypes. Expanded or contracted clonotypes were those called significant by both edgeR and NoisET, with noise models trained on biological replicates. For edgeR calls, the thresholds were a false discovery rate-adjusted p below 0.01 and a log2 fold-change of 1. As an exploratory analysis of dynamics, PCA with hierarchical clustering was applied to max-normalized trajectories of the 1000 most abundant clonotypes. The CD4 or CD8 phenotype of responding clones was assigned using the separately sequenced CD4+ and CD8+ repertoires. Through fastp at Q25 and MiXCR, TCRdb rebuilt clones from the public reads, retaining in-frame beta chains. Rows are unified per CDR3 protein, each entry keeping the most common DNA and genes. These V and J calls rely on TCRdb rather than the paper's analysis. Across this sample there are about 110,000 distinct CDR3 sequences, with around 15% seen only once. 39% of the sample is in the top ten clones.

The sequencing sample was made of PBMCs or a T cell subset sorted from them (not recorded which). This clonotype originated in a man aged 18 to 29 who had mild COVID-19 (a few samples of this study predate the infection). The sample titles of this study are shuffled in the database, so cell type and time point are left out; the donor was told from shared clones. The V gene is TRBV4-3 and the J gene is TRBJ2-2; 8 bases in the middle match TRBD1. Here is the DNA: TGCGCCAGCAGCCAAGATCTTCGGACAGGGCTCACCGGGGAGCTGTTTTTT. Its translation is CASSQDLRTGLTGELFF.